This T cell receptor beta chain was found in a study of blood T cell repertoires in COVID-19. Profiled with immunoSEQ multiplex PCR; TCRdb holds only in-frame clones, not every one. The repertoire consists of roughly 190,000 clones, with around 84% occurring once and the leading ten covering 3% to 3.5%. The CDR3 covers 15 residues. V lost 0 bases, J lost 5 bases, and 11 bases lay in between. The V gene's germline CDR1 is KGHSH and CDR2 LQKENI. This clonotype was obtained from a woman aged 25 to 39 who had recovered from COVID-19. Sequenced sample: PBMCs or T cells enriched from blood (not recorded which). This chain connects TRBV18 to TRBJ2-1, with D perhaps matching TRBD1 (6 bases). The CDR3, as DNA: TGTGCCAGCTCACCACCGAACGACAGGAACAATGAGCAGTTCTTC. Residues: CASSPPNDRNNEQFF.